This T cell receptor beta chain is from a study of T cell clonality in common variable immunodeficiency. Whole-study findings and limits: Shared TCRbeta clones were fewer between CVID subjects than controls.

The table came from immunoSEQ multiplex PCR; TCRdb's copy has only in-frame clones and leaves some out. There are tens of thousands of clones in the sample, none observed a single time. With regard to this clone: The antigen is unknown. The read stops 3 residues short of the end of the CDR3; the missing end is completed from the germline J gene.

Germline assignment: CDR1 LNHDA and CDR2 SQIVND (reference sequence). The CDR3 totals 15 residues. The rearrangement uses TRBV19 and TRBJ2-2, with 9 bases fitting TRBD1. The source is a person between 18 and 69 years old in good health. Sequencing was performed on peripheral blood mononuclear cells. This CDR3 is CASSNGQGFNEKLFF. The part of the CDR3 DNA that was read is TGTGCCAGTAGTAATGGACAGGGGTTTAATGAAAAG.